This record looks at one TCR beta chain sequence and its context. What it binds is unknown. V trimming: 6 bases; J trimming: 8 bases; junction bases outside the gene matches: 4. The CDR3 runs to 13 residues. The germline gives CDR1 MNHEY, CDR2 SVGAGI. This sample was included in a study of OX40 agonist ivuxolimab in advanced cancers. Findings of the study overall: It was also the case that some nonresponders had low normalized T-cell clonal expansion. Averaging showed that CD8+ T cells had more expanded clones than CD4+ did.

The table came from immunoSEQ multiplex PCR; TCRdb's copy has only in-frame clones and leaves some out. The repertoire holds around 49,000 clones, 84% seen once, with roughly 15% in the top ten. The receptor was derived from an adult with an advanced solid tumor such as melanoma, head and neck, liver or kidney cancer. The chain employs TRBV6-5 and TRBJ2-5; 12 bases match TRBD2. This specimen was CD4+ or CD8+ T cells sorted from blood, taken in a trial of the OX40 agonist ivuxolimab. The CDR3 reads CASSQTSGSTQYF. The DNA for the CDR3 is TGTGCCAGCAGCCAGACTAGCGGGAGCACCCAGTACTTC.